Here is one T cell receptor (beta chain) with its context. Its antigen is unidentified. The protocol was immunoSEQ multiplex PCR, while the TCRdb copy is restricted to in-frame clones and leaves out a portion. The sample yields 9,400 or so clones, roughly nine tenths seen once. V was pared by 2 bases and J by 0 bases, with 3 bases of the junction left unmatched. The CDR3 spans 16 residues. Per germline, CDR1 SGHDN and CDR2 FVKESK. The data originate from a study of T cells in localized non-small cell lung cancer. General observations from the study: The study found T cell clonality highest in uninvolved adjacent lung, above tumor. In adjacent lung appeared a median approximately 61 of the top 100 tumor clones.

The chain links TRBV14 to TRBJ2-1, with 8 bases fitting TRBD2. Sequences were derived from peripheral blood, sampled before any cancer treatment. This TCR was sampled from a female donor older than 55 with stage II squamous cell lung carcinoma. CDR3 sequence: CASSQFGRGSYNEQFF. CDR3 bases: TGTGCCAGCAGCCAATTCGGGAGGGGCTCCTACAATGAGCAGTTCTTC.